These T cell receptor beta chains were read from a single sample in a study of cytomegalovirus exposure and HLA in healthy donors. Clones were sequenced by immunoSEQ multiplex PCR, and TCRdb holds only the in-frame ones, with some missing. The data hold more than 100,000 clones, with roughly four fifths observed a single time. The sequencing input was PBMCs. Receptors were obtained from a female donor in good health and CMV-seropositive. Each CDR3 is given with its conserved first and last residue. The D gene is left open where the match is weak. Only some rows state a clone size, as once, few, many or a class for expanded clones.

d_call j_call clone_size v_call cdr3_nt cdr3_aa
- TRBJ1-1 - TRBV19 TGTGCCAGTAGTACCGGACAGCTAATTGAAGCTTTCTTT CASSTGQLIEAFF
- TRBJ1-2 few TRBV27 TGTGCCAGCAGTCTCACACAGACCCGCTATGGCTACACCTTC CASSLTQTRYGYTF
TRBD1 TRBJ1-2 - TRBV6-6 TGTGCCAGCAGAAAGACAGGGGGCGAGGCGACCTCTGGCTACACCTTC CASRKTGGEATSGYTF
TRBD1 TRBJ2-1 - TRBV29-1 TGCAGCGTTGACCAGGGGGCTTTCGACAATGAGCAGTTCTTC CSVDQGAFDNEQFF
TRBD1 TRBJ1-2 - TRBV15 TGTGCCACCAGCAAACCACAGGGGGCGTATGGCTACACCTTC CATSKPQGAYGYTF
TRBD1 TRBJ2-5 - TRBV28 TGTGCCAGCAGTTTTACAGGGGGATTGTCCGAGACCCAGTACTTC CASSFTGGLSETQYF
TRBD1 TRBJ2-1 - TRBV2 TGTGCCAGCAGTGAAGGGACAGGGCTCTACAATGAGCAGTTCTTC CASSEGTGLYNEQFF
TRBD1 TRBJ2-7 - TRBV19 TGTGCCAGTAGTGGGACAGGGGTAAACGAGCAGTACTTC CASSGTGVNEQYF
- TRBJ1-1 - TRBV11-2 TGTGCCAGCAGCTTAGGGGAGGCCCGCGGGGCTTTCTTT CASSLGEARGAFF
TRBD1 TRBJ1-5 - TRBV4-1 TGCGCCAGCAGCCTCGAGGCAGGGGGCGCAGGTCAGCCCCAGCATTTT CASSLEAGGAGQPQHF
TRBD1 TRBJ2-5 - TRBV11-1 TGTGCCAGCAGCGACCTCGGACAGGGGCTGACCCAGTACTTC CASSDLGQGLTQYF
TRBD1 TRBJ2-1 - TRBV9 TGTGCCAGCAGCCTACGACAGGGAGCCTACAATGAGCAGTTCTTC CASSLRQGAYNEQFF
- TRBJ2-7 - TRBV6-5 TGTGCCAGCAGTAAATCCGTTTCGGGTTCCAACGAGCAGTACTTC CASSKSVSGSNEQYF
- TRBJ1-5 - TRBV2 TGTGCCAGCAGTGAAGTTTCAGGGGTTAGCAATCAGCCCCAGCATTTT CASSEVSGVSNQPQHF
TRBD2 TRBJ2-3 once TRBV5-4 TGTGCCAGCAGCCTCGGACTAGCGGGAGGGCCCGATACGCAGTATTTT CASSLGLAGGPDTQYF
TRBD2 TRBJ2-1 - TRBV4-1 TGCGCCAGCAGCCAAGTTTCCCTAGCGGGGATCAATGAGCAGTTCTTC CASSQVSLAGINEQFF
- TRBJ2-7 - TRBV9 TGTGCCAGCAGCCCTAACCTGGTGGCAGGGAAGGGGGAGCAGTACTTC CASSPNLVAGKGEQYF
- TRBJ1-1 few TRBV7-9 TGTTCCAGCAGGGTCGGGAGGGACACTGAAGCTTTCTTT CSSRVGRDTEAFF
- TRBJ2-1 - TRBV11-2 TGTGCCAGCAGCCAGAGGTTTACGGGAGCGCCCCTTGGGAATGAGCAGTTCTTC CASSQRFTGAPLGNEQFF
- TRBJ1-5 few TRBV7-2 TGTGCCAGCGGAGGACCTCCGGGACAAAGTCAGCCCCAGCATTTT CASGGPPGQSQPQHF
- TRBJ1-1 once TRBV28 TGTGCCAGCAGGGGAGGGGGCACTGAAGCTTTCTTT CASRGGGTEAFF
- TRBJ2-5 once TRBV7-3 TGTGCCAGCAGCAAAGCGGTCCAAGAGACCCAGTACTTC CASSKAVQETQYF
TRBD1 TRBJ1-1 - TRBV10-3 TGTGCCATCAGCCAGACCGGGACAGGGGGCTTAAACACTGAAGCTTTCTTT CAISQTGTGGLNTEAFF
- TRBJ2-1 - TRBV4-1 TGCGCCAGCAGCCAAGAGTCGGGGAGTAAGGATGAGCAGTTCTTC CASSQESGSKDEQFF
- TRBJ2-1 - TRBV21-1 TGTGCCAGCAGCAAACCAATTTCGACTAGCGGGAGAGGTGGGGAAAATGAGCAGTTCTTC CASSKPISTSGRGGENEQFF
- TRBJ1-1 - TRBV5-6 TGTGCCAGCAGCTCGCAGCAGGGAGGCCTCTCTGAAGCTTTCTTT CASSSQQGGLSEAFF
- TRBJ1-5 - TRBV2 TGTGCCAGCAGGGGGACAAACTATCAGCCCCAGCATTTT CASRGTNYQPQHF
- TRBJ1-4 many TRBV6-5 TGTGCCAGCAGTTACTCGTCGCGTTACGAAAAACTGTTTTTT CASSYSSRYEKLFF
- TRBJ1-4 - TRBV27 TGTGCCAGCCGCGCGGGAAATAATGAAAAACTGTTTTTT CASRAGNNEKLFF
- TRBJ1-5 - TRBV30 TGTGCCTGGAGTACGCAGGATAATCAGCCCCAGCATTTT CAWSTQDNQPQHF
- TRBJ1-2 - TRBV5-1 TGCGCCAGCAGCTTGGATGCAGTTGGTCTTGGCTACACCTTC CASSLDAVGLGYTF
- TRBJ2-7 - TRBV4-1 TGCGCCAGCAGCCAAGAAAACAGGGAGAACGAGCAGTACTTC CASSQENRENEQYF
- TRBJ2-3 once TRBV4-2 TGTGCCAGCAGCCAACGGGACACGAGCACAGATACGCAGTATTTT CASSQRDTSTDTQYF
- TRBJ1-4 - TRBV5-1 TGCGCCAGCGGGAATCAGGGCATTGGTGAAAAACTGTTTTTT CASGNQGIGEKLFF
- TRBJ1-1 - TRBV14 TGTGCCAGCAGCCAAGCATCAGGGCCCACTGAAGCTTTCTTT CASSQASGPTEAFF
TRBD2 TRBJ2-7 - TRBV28 TGTGCCAGCAGTTCCCGGCTAGCGGGGGGCCTAGACGGGCAGTACTTC CASSSRLAGGLDGQYF
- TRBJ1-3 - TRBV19 TGTGCCAGTAGTTTCACTCTTCGCTCTGGAAACACCATATATTTT CASSFTLRSGNTIYF
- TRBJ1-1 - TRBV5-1 TGCGCCAGCAGCTTGGGGGGGGATCCAGGGTCTGAAGCTTTCTTT CASSLGGDPGSEAFF
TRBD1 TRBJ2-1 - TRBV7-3 TGTGCCAGCAGCCAGGACAGGTACAATGAGCAGTTCTTC CASSQDRYNEQFF
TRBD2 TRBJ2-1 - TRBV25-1 TGTGCCAGCAGTGATAGCGGGAGCTCCTACAATGAGCAGTTCTTC CASSDSGSSYNEQFF
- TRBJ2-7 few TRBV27 TGTGCCAGCAGTCTCCGGGGGATAGGGGGCGACGAGCAGTACTTC CASSLRGIGGDEQYF
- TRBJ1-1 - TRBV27 TGTGCCAGCAGTTTATCACGGGGGGCCGGTGAAGCTTTCTTT CASSLSRGAGEAFF
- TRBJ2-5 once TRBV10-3 TGTGCCATCAGTGAGTCGAAGGTTGCTAGCGTACAAGAGACCCAGTACTTC CAISESKVASVQETQYF
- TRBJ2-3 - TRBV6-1 TGTGCCAGCACCCAACGGTCGGGGTCCACAGATACGCAGTATTTT CASTQRSGSTDTQYF
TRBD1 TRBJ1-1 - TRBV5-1 TGCGCCAGCAGCTTGGTGGCAGGGGGTGCGAACACTGAAGCTTTCTTT CASSLVAGGANTEAFF